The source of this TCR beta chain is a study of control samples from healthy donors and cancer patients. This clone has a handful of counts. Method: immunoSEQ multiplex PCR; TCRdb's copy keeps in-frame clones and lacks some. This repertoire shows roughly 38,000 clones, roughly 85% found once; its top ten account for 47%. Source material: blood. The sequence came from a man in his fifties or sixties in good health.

The CDR3 DNA sequence: TGCGCCAGCAGCTTGGCCAAAGGGACTGCCCTCCTCAGGGGCTACACCTTC. Protein sequence: CASSLAKGTALLRGYTF. The chain uses TRBV5-1 and TRBJ1-2; a possible D gene is TRBD1 (5 bases). The V gene's germline CDR1 is SGHRS and CDR2 YFSETQ. Trimming left V 0 bases short and J 8 bases short, with 23 bases between. The CDR3 has 17 residues.